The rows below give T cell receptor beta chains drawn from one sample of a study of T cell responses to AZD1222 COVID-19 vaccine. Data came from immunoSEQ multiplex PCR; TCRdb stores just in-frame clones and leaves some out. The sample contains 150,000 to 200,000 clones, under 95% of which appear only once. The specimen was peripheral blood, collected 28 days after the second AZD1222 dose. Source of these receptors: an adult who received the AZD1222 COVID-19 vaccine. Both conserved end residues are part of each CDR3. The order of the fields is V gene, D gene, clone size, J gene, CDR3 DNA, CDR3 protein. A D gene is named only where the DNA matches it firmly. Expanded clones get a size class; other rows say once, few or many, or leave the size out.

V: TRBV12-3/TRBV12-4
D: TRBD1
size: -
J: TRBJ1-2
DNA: TGTGCCAGCAGTCAGGGACAGAACTATGGCTACACCTTC
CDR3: CASSQGQNYGYTF

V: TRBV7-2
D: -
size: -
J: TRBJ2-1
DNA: TGTGCCAGCAGCCCTGGGGTAAGCTCCTACAATGAGCAGTTCTTC
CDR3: CASSPGVSSYNEQFF

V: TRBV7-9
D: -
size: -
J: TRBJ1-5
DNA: TGTGCCAGCAGTTCGGGACAAGGTCGCAATCAGCCCCAGCATTTT
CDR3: CASSSGQGRNQPQHF

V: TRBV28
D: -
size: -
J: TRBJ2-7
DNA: TGTGCCAGCAGTGAGAACTGGGGTGGGTACGAGCAGTACTTC
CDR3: CASSENWGGYEQYF

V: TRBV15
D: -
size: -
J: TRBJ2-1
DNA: TGTGCCACCAGCAGTAGGGATTTCAATGAGCAGTTCTTC
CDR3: CATSSRDFNEQFF

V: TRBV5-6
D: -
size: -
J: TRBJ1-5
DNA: TGTGCCAGCAGCTTTAGCGGGCAGCCCCAGCATTTT
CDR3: CASSFSGQPQHF

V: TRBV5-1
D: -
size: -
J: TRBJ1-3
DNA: TGCGCCAGCAGCTTACAGGGAGGGACTGGAAACACCATATATTTT
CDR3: CASSLQGGTGNTIYF

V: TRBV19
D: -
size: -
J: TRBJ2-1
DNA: TGTGCCAGTACCTCTCGTGGCTTCAACAATGAGCAGTTCTTC
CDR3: CASTSRGFNNEQFF

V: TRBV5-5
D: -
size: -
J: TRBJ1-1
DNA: TGTGCCAGCAGCCCGGTGCTGAGGAACACTGAAGCTTTCTTT
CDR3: CASSPVLRNTEAFF

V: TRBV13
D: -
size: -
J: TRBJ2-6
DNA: TGTGCCAGCAGCTTAGACAGGTCTGGGGCCAACGTCCTGACTTTC
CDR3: CASSLDRSGANVLTF

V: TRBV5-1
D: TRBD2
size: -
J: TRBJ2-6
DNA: TGCGCCAGCAGCTTGGGTCTGGTAGCGGGAGGCACTGGGGCCAACGTCCTGACTTTC
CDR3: CASSLGLVAGGTGANVLTF

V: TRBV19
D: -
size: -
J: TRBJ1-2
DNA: TGTGCCAGTAGTCCCTTGGGGGGCATTAACTATGGCTACACCTTC
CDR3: CASSPLGGINYGYTF

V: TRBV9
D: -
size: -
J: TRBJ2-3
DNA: TGTGCCAGCAGCGTAGGAGTGGGGGATACGCAGTATTTT
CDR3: CASSVGVGDTQYF

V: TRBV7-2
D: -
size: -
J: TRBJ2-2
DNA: TGTGCCAGCAGCCCCAGACGGGGGAAGAACACCGGGGAGCTGTTTTTT
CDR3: CASSPRRGKNTGELFF

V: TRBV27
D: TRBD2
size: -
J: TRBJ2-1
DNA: TGTGCCAGCAGTTTATCCCTCTCCGGGAGGGGGGAGCAGTTCTTC
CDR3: CASSLSLSGRGEQFF

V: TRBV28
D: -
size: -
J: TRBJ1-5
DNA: TGTGCCAGCAGTCCCGGACAGTCCAATCAGCCCCAGCATTTT
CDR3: CASSPGQSNQPQHF

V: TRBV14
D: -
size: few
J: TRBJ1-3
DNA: TGTGCCAGCAGCCAAACGGGCTCTGGAAACACCATATATTTT
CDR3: CASSQTGSGNTIYF

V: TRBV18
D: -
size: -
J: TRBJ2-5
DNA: TGTGCCAGCTCCCCCGGACAAGGAGAGACCCAGTACTTC
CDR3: CASSPGQGETQYF

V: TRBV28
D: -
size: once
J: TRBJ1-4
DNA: TGTGCCAGCAGTTCACGGGGGGGAACTGAAAAACTGTTTTTT
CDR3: CASSSRGGTEKLFF

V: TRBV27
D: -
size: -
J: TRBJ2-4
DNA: TGTGCCAGCAGTTTATCGAGAGACTCCCAGTCCTTAGCCAAAAACATTCAGTACTTC
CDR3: CASSLSRDSQSLAKNIQYF

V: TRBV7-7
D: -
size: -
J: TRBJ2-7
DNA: TGTGCCAGCAGCTTAGGTGGACCTCTATCCTACGAGCAGTACTTC
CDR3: CASSLGGPLSYEQYF

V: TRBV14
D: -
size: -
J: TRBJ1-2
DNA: TGTGCCAGCAGCCAAGATGACACGCCAAACTATGGCTACACCTTC
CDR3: CASSQDDTPNYGYTF

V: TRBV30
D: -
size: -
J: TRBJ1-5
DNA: TGTGCCTGGAGTGTACAGGGTAATCAGCCCCAGCATTTT
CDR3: CAWSVQGNQPQHF

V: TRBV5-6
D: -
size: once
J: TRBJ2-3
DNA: TGTGCCAGCAGCTCTGGAGGGGGGCTCGCAGATACGCAGTATTTT
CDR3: CASSSGGGLADTQYF

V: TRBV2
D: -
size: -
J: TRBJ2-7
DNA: TGTGCCAGCCGGTGGCTCGGGTCCTACGAGCAGTACTTC
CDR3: CASRWLGSYEQYF

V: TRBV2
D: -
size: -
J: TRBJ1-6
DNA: TGTGCCAGCAGTGTCGGATTTATTAGGCTGGTACCCCTCCACTTT
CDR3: CASSVGFIRLVPLHF

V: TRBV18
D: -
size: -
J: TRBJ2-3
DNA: TGTGCCAGCTCACCAGACAGCACTAGCACAGATACGCAGTATTTT
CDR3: CASSPDSTSTDTQYF

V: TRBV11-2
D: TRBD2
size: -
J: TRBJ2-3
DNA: TGTGCCAGCAGCACACCGAGACTAGCGGAGACCACAGATACGCAGTATTTT
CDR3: CASSTPRLAETTDTQYF

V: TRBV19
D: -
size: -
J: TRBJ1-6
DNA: TGTGCCAGTAGGACACCGGGACCCATTGGGTCACCCCTCCACTTT
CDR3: CASRTPGPIGSPLHF

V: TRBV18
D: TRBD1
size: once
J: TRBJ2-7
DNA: TGTGCCAGCTCACTTCGACAGGGCAACTACGAGCAGTACTTC
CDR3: CASSLRQGNYEQYF

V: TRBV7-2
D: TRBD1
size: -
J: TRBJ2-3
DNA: TGTGCCAGCAGTTACGCGACCCCCTTGGGACAGGGCACAGATACGCAGTATTTT
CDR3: CASSYATPLGQGTDTQYF

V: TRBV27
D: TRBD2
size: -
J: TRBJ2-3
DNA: TGTGCCAGCAGCTCGGGACTAGCGGGAGGGCTGACAGATACGCAGTATTTT
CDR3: CASSSGLAGGLTDTQYF

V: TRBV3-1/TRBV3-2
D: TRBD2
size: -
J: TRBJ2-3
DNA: TGTGCCAGCAGCCACGCGGGAGGGCCGGTAGATACGCAGTATTTT
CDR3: CASSHAGGPVDTQYF

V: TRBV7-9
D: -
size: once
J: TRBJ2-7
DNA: TGTGCCAGCAGCTTCGGTACAGGGGGGGCCTACGAGCAGTACTTC
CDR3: CASSFGTGGAYEQYF

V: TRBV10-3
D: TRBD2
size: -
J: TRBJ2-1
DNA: TGTGCCATCAAGACTAGCGGGAGAGGTGAGCAGTTCTTC
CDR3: CAIKTSGRGEQFF

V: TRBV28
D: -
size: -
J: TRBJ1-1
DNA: TGTGCCAGCAGTTTATGGGTAGGGAGGGCTGAAGCTTTCTTT
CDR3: CASSLWVGRAEAFF

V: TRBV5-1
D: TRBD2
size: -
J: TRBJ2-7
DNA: TGCGCCAGCAGCTTGGTAGCGGGAGCAGGGAAGCAGCACTTC
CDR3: CASSLVAGAGKQHF

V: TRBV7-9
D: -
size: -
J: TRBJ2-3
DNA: TGTGCCAGCAGCCCGGGTTTAATAGGAGGCACAGATACGCAGTATTTT
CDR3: CASSPGLIGGTDTQYF

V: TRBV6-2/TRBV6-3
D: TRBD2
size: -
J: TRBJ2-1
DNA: TGTGCCAGCAGTTCGACTCCGGGACTAGCGGGAGGAACTGCCTACAATGAGCAGTTCTTC
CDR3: CASSSTPGLAGGTAYNEQFF

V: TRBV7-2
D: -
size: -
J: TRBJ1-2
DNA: TGTGCCAGCAGGCAGACAGAGGGATATGGCTACACCTTC
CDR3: CASRQTEGYGYTF

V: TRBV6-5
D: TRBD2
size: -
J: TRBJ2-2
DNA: TGTGCCAGCAGTTACTCGGTACTAGCGAGCACCGGGGAGCTGTTTTTT
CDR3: CASSYSVLASTGELFF

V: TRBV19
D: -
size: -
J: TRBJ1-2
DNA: TGTGCCAGTAGTATGAGAGCCAAAGTCGTAGGTGGCTACACCTTC
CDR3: CASSMRAKVVGGYTF

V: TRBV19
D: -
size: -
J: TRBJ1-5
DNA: TGTGCCAGTAGTATAGGGGGCACTCAGCCCCAGCATTTT
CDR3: CASSIGGTQPQHF

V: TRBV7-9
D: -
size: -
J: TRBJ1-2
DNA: TGTGCCAGCAGCTTACTGTGGCAGAATGGCTACACCTTC
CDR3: CASSLLWQNGYTF

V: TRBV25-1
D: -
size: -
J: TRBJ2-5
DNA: TGTGCCAGCAGTGAATACAGGGCAAGGGGAGAGACCCAGTACTTC
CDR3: CASSEYRARGETQYF

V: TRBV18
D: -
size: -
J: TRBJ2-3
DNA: TGTGCCAGCTCACCTAACCCCACAGATACGCAGTATTTT
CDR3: CASSPNPTDTQYF

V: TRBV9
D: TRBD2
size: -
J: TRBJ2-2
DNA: TGTGCCAGCAGCGTGACTAGCGGGGGCGGCGGGGAGCTGTTTTTT
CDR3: CASSVTSGGGGELFF

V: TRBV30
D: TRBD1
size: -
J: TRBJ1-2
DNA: TGTACCACTTCCGGGACAGATGGCTACACCTTC
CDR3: CTTSGTDGYTF

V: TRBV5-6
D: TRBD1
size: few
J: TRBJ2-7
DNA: TGTGCCAGCAGCTATAGGACAGGCCGGACCTACGAGCAGTACTTC
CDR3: CASSYRTGRTYEQYF

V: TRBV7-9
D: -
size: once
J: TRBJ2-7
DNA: TGTGCCAGCAGCCCCCTCGGAGGGGCCAACGAGCAGTACTTC
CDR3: CASSPLGGANEQYF

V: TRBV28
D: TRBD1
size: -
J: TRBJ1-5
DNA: TGTGCCAGCAGTTCAGGGGGCCGAAGCAATCAGCCCCAGCATTTT
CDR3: CASSSGGRSNQPQHF

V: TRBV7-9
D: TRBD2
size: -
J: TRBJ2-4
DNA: TGTGCCAGCAGCCCCGGGACTAGCTCGTTAAACATTCAGTACTTC
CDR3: CASSPGTSSLNIQYF

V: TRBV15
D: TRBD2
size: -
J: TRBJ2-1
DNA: TGTGCCACCCGGCCAGCGGGAGCCGGCTACAATGAGCAGTTCTTC
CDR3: CATRPAGAGYNEQFF

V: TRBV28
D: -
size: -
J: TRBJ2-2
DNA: TGTGCCAGCAGTCCTCGACAGACTTACGGGGAGCTGTTTTTT
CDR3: CASSPRQTYGELFF

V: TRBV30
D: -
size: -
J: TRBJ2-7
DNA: TGTGCCTGGGACCACAGATATAGAAAGGACTACGAGCAGTACTTC
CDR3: CAWDHRYRKDYEQYF

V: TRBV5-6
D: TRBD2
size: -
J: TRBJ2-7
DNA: TGTGCCAGCAGCTTGCCCCTAGCGGGATTGAACGAGCAGTACTTC
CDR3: CASSLPLAGLNEQYF

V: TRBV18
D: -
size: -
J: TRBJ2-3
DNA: TGTGCCAGCTCAAGGGAGTGGGCAGATACGCAGTATTTT
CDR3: CASSREWADTQYF

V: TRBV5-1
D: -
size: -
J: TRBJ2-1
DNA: TGCGCCAGCAGCTTGGCGGCAGGGGGGATTTACAATGAGCAGTTCTTC
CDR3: CASSLAAGGIYNEQFF